The sequence of this T cell receptor beta chain was determined in a study of spatial heterogeneity in lung cancer. Study-level background: Consistent detection of more beta-chain than alpha-chain sequences was observed.

Indicated time point: sample taken at primary tumor resection. Tumor, nontumor lung or frozen PBMC supplied whole RNA, sequenced without sorting. The donors, 70 or so patients with untreated early-stage non-small cell lung cancer, provided the samples. This clonotype is termed medium-sized (0.01 to 0.1%). Germline-derived CDR1 and CDR2 are MNHEY and SVGAGI. This CDR3 region has 16 residues. V dropped 10 bases and J dropped 0 bases, with 16 bases sitting between them. TCR cDNA molecules were tagged individually, and each one carried a unique molecular identifier. Via MiXCR, TCRdb re-called the 5' RACE reads, giving one row per CDR3 protein. The sample yields approximately 7,100 distinct CDR3 sequences, around 4.3% seen once.

This receptor was taken from a female donor with early-stage non-small cell lung cancer. The sequencing used normal lung tissue next to the tumor, collected at surgery. This rearrangement joins TRBV6-5 to TRBJ2-6, with a weak D call TRBD1 (5 bases). CDR3: CATRIRALSGANVLTF. Written as DNA, the CDR3 is TGTGCCACCAGGATCAGGGCCCTCTCTGGGGCCAACGTCCTGACTTTC.